This is a list of T cell receptor beta chains from one sample in a study of T cell repertoires in cytomegalovirus infection. One entry per CDR3 protein results from TCRdb running MiXCR on the reads. The data contain fewer than 850,000 distinct CDR3 sequences, 25% to 35% of them singletons. Their recognized antigens are unknown. The sequencing used cultured CD8+ T cells from PBMCs, collected from culture after CMV antigen stimulation. All receptors derive from a human donor in good health (CMV status not recorded). Some clones in this sample may be carry-over from other donors' samples. Each CDR3 is given with its conserved first and last residue. A D gene is named only where the DNA matches it firmly. A clone size is listed for some rows: how often the clone was seen (once, few, many), or a class if it is expanded.

j_call d_call clone_size v_call cdr3_aa cdr3_nt
TRBJ1-1 . . TRBV10-3 CAIRPTGASPNTEAFF TGTGCCATCCGACCCACCGGGGCCTCGCCGAACACTGAAGCTTTCTTT
TRBJ2-2 . . TRBV27 CASSLSAGGITGELFF TGTGCCAGCAGTTTATCGGCAGGGGGGATCACCGGGGAGCTGTTTTTT
TRBJ2-1 TRBD2 few TRBV5-1 CASSSIAGGPFDEQFF TGCGCCAGCAGCTCCATAGCGGGGGGGCCGTTTGATGAGCAGTTCTTC
TRBJ1-4 . . TRBV27 CANSLFRFNEKLFF TGTGCCAACAGTTTGTTTAGGTTTAATGAAAAACTGTTTTTT
TRBJ2-3 . . TRBV11-1 CASSLRRGLGTDTQYF TGTGCCAGCAGCTTAAGACGGGGGCTTGGGACAGATACGCAGTATTTT
TRBJ1-2 . . TRBV5-1 CASSSTDLYDGYTF TGCGCCAGCAGCAGCACGGATTTATACGATGGCTACACCTTC
TRBJ2-7 . . TRBV15 CATSSDRVAEQYF TGTGCCACCAGCAGTGACCGTGTGGCCGAGCAGTACTTC
TRBJ1-5 TRBD1 . TRBV2 CATRQGANSNQPQHF TGTGCCACCCGACAGGGGGCGAATAGCAATCAGCCCCAGCATTTT
TRBJ1-5 . few TRBV28 CASTKADSNQPQHF TGTGCCAGCACCAAGGCAGATAGCAATCAGCCCCAGCATTTT
TRBJ2-1 . . TRBV19 CASSILSNEQFF TGTGCCAGTAGTATTCTCTCCAATGAGCAGTTCTTC
TRBJ2-1 . . TRBV9 CASSGGGYAHEQFF TGTGCCAGCAGCGGCGGCGGTTACGCCCATGAGCAGTTCTTC
TRBJ1-2 TRBD1 . TRBV6-8 CASSRTGEAVYGYTF TGTGCCAGCAGTCGGACAGGGGAAGCAGTCTATGGCTACACCTTC
TRBJ2-7 . few TRBV7-2 CASSLAAGIYEQYF TGTGCCAGCAGCTTAGCGGCGGGAATCTACGAGCAGTACTTC
TRBJ2-1 TRBD2 few TRBV19 CASSILAGVDPSYNEQFF TGTGCCAGTAGTATTCTAGCGGGGGTTGATCCTTCCTACAATGAGCAGTTCTTC
TRBJ2-7 . few TRBV15 CATSPERRHTYEQYF TGTGCCACCAGCCCCGAACGTCGACACACCTACGAGCAGTACTTC
TRBJ1-3 . . TRBV4-1 CASSQEYSGNTIYF TGCGCCAGCAGCCAAGAATACTCTGGAAACACCATATATTTT
TRBJ1-1 . . TRBV19 CASSIGGALNTEAFF TGTGCCAGTAGTATTGGGGGGGCCCTGAACACTGAAGCTTTCTTT
TRBJ1-2 . few TRBV6-5 CASSYSAGVYGYTF TGTGCCAGCAGTTACTCTGCAGGGGTCTATGGCTACACCTTC
TRBJ1-2 . many TRBV7-8 CASSLVYGYTF TGTGCCAGCAGCTTAGTATACGGCTACACCTTC
TRBJ2-5 . many TRBV7-2 CASNYSPGTQYF TGTGCCAGCAACTATTCCCCGGGGACCCAGTACTTC
TRBJ2-3 . few TRBV12-5 CASGLVHGGRTDTQYF TGTGCTAGTGGTTTGGTACATGGGGGACGCACAGATACGCAGTATTTT
TRBJ1-6 . few TRBV27 CASTGHNSPLHF TGTGCCAGCACTGGCCACAATTCACCCCTCCACTTT
TRBJ1-5 . . TRBV4-1 CASSQDPRGLSQPQHF TGCGCCAGCAGCCAAGATCCCCGGGGGCTAAGTCAGCCCCAGCATTTT
TRBJ2-3 TRBD2 . TRBV27 CASSLSRRRGVTDTQYF TGTGCCAGCAGTTTGAGCCGGAGACGGGGGGTCACAGATACGCAGTATTTT
TRBJ2-3 TRBD2 few TRBV11-1 CASSTLAGTVTDTQYF TGTGCCAGCAGCACATTAGCGGGGACCGTCACAGATACGCAGTATTTT
TRBJ1-4 . . TRBV7-6 CASSLIRSTNEKLFF TGTGCCAGCAGCTTAATCCGTTCAACTAATGAAAAACTGTTTTTT
TRBJ2-7 . few TRBV7-9 CASSFYPPQVQSSYEQYF TGTGCCAGCAGCTTTTACCCTCCCCAGGTGCAAAGCTCCTACGAGCAGTACTTC
TRBJ2-1 . few TRBV4-2 CASSQGTSNEQFF TGTGCCAGCAGCCAAGGGACAAGTAATGAGCAGTTCTTC
TRBJ1-1 . few TRBV7-9 CASSFSGRYMNTEAFF TGTGCCAGCAGCTTTTCAGGACGGTACATGAACACTGAAGCTTTCTTT
TRBJ1-2 TRBD1 few TRBV12-3/TRBV12-4 CASSAPGTGGGYTF TGTGCCAGCAGCGCCCCCGGGACAGGGGGTGGCTACACCTTC
TRBJ2-1 . few TRBV5-6 CASSPKTSNEQFF TGTGCCAGCAGCCCAAAGACTAGCAATGAGCAGTTCTTC
TRBJ1-2 . many TRBV12-3/TRBV12-4 CASSSVLGNGYTF TGTGCCAGCAGTTCGGTTTTGGGGAATGGCTACACCTTC
TRBJ1-6 . few TRBV7-2 CASSLIRVAGAFNSPLHF TGTGCCAGCAGCTTAATTAGGGTGGCAGGGGCCTTTAATTCACCCCTCCACTTT
TRBJ2-1 . . TRBV6-1 CASSGPNREWLYNEQFF TGTGCCAGCAGTGGCCCTAACAGGGAATGGCTCTACAATGAGCAGTTCTTC
TRBJ2-1 . . TRBV7-3 CASSLGGDGEQFF TGTGCCAGCAGCTTAGGCGGGGACGGTGAGCAGTTCTTC
TRBJ2-1 . few TRBV27 CASSPPLKGYEQFF TGTGCCAGCAGTCCCCCTTTAAAGGGCTATGAGCAGTTCTTC
TRBJ1-5 . few TRBV20-1 CSATRPGDQPQHF TGCAGTGCCACGCGACCAGGTGATCAGCCCCAGCATTTT
TRBJ1-1 . . TRBV11-1 CASSPTGRSATEAFF TGTGCCAGCAGCCCAACGGGACGGAGTGCCACTGAAGCTTTCTTT
TRBJ1-1 . few TRBV6-6 CASSYPPWTDTEAFF TGTGCCAGCAGTTACCCCCCGTGGACAGACACTGAAGCTTTCTTT
TRBJ1-5 . many TRBV4-1 CASSSIGGSNQPQHF TGCGCCAGCAGCTCTATAGGGGGTAGCAATCAGCCCCAGCATTTT
TRBJ1-5 . few TRBV4-3 CASSVDYASNQPQHF TGCGCCAGCAGCGTAGACTACGCTAGCAATCAGCCCCAGCATTTT
TRBJ1-1 TRBD1 . TRBV12-3/TRBV12-4 CASSFLLTPGTGAEAFF TGTGCCAGCAGTTTTCTCCTTACCCCAGGGACAGGGGCTGAAGCTTTCTTT
TRBJ1-4 . . TRBV11-2 CASSLVVGTVEKLFF TGTGCCAGCAGCTTAGTTGTGGGGACGGTCGAAAAACTGTTTTTT
TRBJ1-1 TRBD1 . TRBV27 CASSLNRGTTEAFF TGTGCCAGCAGTTTAAACAGGGGGACCACTGAAGCTTTCTTT
TRBJ1-2 . few TRBV19 CASTPDGYGYTF TGTGCCAGTACCCCCGACGGCTATGGCTACACCTTC
TRBJ1-2 TRBD1 many TRBV7-2 CASLGQADYGYTF TGTGCCAGCTTGGGACAGGCAGACTATGGCTACACCTTC
TRBJ2-3 . . TRBV28 CASSWGRHTDTQYF TGTGCCAGCAGTTGGGGACGGCACACAGATACGCAGTATTTT
TRBJ2-1 . few TRBV12-3/TRBV12-4 CASSQGNGEQFF TGTGCCAGCAGTCAGGGTAACGGGGAGCAGTTCTTC
TRBJ1-5 . few TRBV19 CASKSAGLNQPQHF TGTGCCAGTAAGTCGGCGGGGCTCAATCAGCCCCAGCATTTT
TRBJ2-1 . . TRBV19 CASKRTVYNEQFF TGTGCCAGTAAAAGGACAGTTTACAATGAGCAGTTCTTC
TRBJ2-2 . . TRBV3-1 CASSQDPPWNTGELFF TGTGCCAGCAGCCAAGATCCCCCGTGGAACACCGGGGAGCTGTTTTTT
TRBJ1-2 . . TRBV5-6 CASSFEEGFGYGYTF TGTGCCAGCAGCTTTGAGGAGGGGTTCGGCTATGGCTACACCTTC
TRBJ1-1 . . TRBV7-9 CASSLAFDKRRVTEAFF TGTGCCAGCAGCTTAGCGTTTGACAAGCGGAGGGTCACTGAAGCTTTCTTT
TRBJ2-1 TRBD2 . TRBV11-2 CASIHGGFLYNEQFF TGTGCCAGCATCCACGGGGGGTTTCTCTACAATGAGCAGTTCTTC
TRBJ2-1 TRBD1 . TRBV7-9 CASSLAPGGKNEQFF TGTGCCAGCAGCTTAGCCCCAGGGGGCAAGAATGAGCAGTTCTTC
TRBJ1-2 TRBD1 . TRBV4-1 CASSQGPTGGEGYTF TGCGCCAGCAGCCAAGGTCCGACAGGGGGCGAAGGCTACACCTTC
TRBJ1-3 . many TRBV27 CASSLSGTGNTIYF TGTGCCAGCAGTTTATCAGGGACTGGAAACACCATATATTTT
TRBJ2-7 . many TRBV7-2 CASSLRRVPYEQYF TGTGCCAGCAGCTTACGCAGGGTCCCCTACGAGCAGTACTTC
TRBJ2-7 . . TRBV7-6 CASSLWGEGEQYF TGTGCCAGCAGCTTATGGGGAGAGGGCGAGCAGTACTTC
TRBJ2-3 . . TRBV15 CATSRGFGSATDTQYF TGTGCCACCAGCAGAGGCTTCGGAAGTGCGACAGATACGCAGTATTTT